This T cell receptor beta chain was sequenced during a study of CD8 T cells in Susac syndrome (dated by TCRdb to about 2019). Regarding the study in general: Whether CD8+ T cell activation and differentiation in Susac syndrome was antigen driven was tested using repertoire sequencing.

Here is what the overall study found, with its caveats: The TCR sequencing and HLA analysis was acknowledged to have included a relatively small number of individuals.

Peripheral blood CD8+ and CD4+ T cells from healthy donors, Susac syndrome patients and multiple sclerosis patients were profiled using high-throughput TCR beta sequencing. Multiple sclerosis controls were treatment-naive patients with stable or active relapsing-remitting disease fulfilling revised McDonald criteria. CD8+ TEMRA cells were enriched by FACS, while bulk CD8+ and CD4+ T cells were purified by magnetic negative isolation. Blood was collected in EDTA tubes and processed within 24 hours, with PBMCs isolated through density gradient centrifugation. PBMCs intended for TCR sequencing were cryopreserved in liquid nitrogen and were subsequently thawed in a 37 degrees C water bath. Purity of sorted or isolated CD4+, CD8+ and CD8+ TEMRA cells was at least 90%. As concerns this clonotype: It lacks a known antigen. Base qualities are missing; no much larger clone stands one base away.

The CDR1 and CDR2 encoded by the germline V gene are MDHEN and SYDVKM. Inclusive of the bounding cysteine and phenylalanine, the CDR3 is 14 residues long. Only the CDR3 region is kept as DNA, spanning 42 bases read in frame from base 1. The germline ends are 14 bases apart after V is trimmed by 7 bases and J by 7 bases. RNA was extracted with the RNeasy kit and roughly 0.45 to 1 ug was reverse transcribed using random hexamers. The immunoSEQ multiplex PCR assay, which covers 54 Vbeta and 13 Jbeta segments, was used to amplify TCR beta CDR3 regions. PCR amplification bias was corrected by using a synthetic template baseline for primer optimization and computational correction. Concerning the study's data processing: Reads were annotated to V, D and J genes per IMGT and analyzed with immunoSEQ Analyzer, keeping only productive sequences. Clonality was computed as one minus Shannon entropy normalized by log2 of the number of productive unique sequences. For each patient and control, public and private clones were evaluated within the 100 most prevalent clones. Susac-specific clones were defined as absent from healthy and MS cohorts, approximately 1,000 published viral clones and other ImmuneACCESS disease sequences. TCRdb passed the public sequencing reads through fastp at Q25 and MiXCR, retaining productive beta sequences. All rows with the same CDR3 protein become a single entry with the most common DNA and genes. It is TCRdb's table, rather than the study itself, that gives the V and J calls and clone size. The sample has roughly 130,000 distinct CDR3 sequences on record, less than 95% of them singletons. Roughly 0.13% of the sample comes from the top ten.

Specimen: CD4+ T cells from PBMCs. The sequence links TRBV28 to TRBJ1-6; the D gene assignment is ambiguous. This TCR was recovered from a human donor with multiple sclerosis. The DNA sequence follows: TGTGCCAGCAAGTCCCTCCTCACCAATTCACCCCTCCACTTT. Translated, this gives CASKSLLTNSPLHF.